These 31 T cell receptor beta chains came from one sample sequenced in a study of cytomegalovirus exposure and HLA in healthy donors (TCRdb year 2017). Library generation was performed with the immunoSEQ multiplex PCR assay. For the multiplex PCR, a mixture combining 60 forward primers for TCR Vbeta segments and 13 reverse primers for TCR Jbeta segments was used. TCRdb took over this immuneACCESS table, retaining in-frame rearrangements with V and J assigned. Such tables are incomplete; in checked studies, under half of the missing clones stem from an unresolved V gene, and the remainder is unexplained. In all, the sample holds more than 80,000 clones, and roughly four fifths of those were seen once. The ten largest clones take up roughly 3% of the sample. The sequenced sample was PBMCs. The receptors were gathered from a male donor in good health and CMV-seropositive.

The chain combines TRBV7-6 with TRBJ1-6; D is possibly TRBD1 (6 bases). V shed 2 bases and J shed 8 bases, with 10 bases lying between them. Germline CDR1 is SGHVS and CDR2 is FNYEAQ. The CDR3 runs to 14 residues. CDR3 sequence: CASSLSGDDSPLHF. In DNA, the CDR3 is TGTGCCAGCAGCTTATCAGGGGATGATTCACCCCTCCACTTT.

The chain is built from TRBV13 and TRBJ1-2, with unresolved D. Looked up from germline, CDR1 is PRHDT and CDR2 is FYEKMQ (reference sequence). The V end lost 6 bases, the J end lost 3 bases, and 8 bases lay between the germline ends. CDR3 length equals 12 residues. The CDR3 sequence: CASSLADYGYTF. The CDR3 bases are TGTGCCAGCAGTCTCGCAGACTATGGCTACACCTTC.

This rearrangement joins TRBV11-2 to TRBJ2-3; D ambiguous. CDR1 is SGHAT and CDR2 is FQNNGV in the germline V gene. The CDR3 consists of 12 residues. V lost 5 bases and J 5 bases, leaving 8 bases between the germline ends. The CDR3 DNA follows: TGTGCCAGCAGCCCGAAGAGAGATACGCAGTATTTT. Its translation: CASSPKRDTQYF.

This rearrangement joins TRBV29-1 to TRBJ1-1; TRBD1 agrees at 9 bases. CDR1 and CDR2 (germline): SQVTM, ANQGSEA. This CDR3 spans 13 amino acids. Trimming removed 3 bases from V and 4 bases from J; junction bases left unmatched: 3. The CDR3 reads CSVDETGGTEAFF. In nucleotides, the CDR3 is TGCAGCGTTGACGAGACAGGGGGCACTGAAGCTTTCTTT.

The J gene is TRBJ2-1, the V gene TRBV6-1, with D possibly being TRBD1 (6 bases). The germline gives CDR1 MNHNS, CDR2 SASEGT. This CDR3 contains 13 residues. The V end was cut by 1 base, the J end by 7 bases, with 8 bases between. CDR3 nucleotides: TGTGCCAGCAGTGAAGGCAGGGGTAATGAGCAGTTCTTC. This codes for CASSEGRGNEQFF.

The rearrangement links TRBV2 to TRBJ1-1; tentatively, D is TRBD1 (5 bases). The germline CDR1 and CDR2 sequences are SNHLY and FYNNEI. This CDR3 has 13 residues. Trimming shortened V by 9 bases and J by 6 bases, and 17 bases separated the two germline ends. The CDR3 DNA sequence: TGTGCCAGGCGGGACCCCGATTTGCCTGAAGCTTTCTTT. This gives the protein CARRDPDLPEAFF.

The CDR3 is CASSSLTGGGSPLHF. The CDR3 DNA reads as TGTGCCAGCAGTTCGCTGACAGGGGGAGGATCACCCCTCCACTTT. V gene TRBV27 combines with J gene TRBJ1-6, with 9 bases aligning to TRBD1. V shed 4 bases and J 10 bases; nucleotides not matched to a gene: 8. This CDR3 is 15 amino acids long. Per germline, CDR1 MNHEY and CDR2 SMNVEV (reference sequence).

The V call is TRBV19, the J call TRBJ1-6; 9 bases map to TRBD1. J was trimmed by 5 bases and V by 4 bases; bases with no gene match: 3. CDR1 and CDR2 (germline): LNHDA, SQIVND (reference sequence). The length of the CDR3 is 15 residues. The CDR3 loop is CASSTRTGDNSPLHF. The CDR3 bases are TGTGCCAGTAGTACCCGGACAGGGGATAATTCACCCCTCCACTTT. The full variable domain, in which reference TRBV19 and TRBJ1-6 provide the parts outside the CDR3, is DGGITQSPKYLFRKEGQNVTLSCEQNLNHDAMYWYRQDPGQGLRLIYYSQIVNDFQKGDIAEGYSVSREKKESFPLTVTSAQKNPTAFYLCASSTRTGDNSPLHFGNGTRLTVT.

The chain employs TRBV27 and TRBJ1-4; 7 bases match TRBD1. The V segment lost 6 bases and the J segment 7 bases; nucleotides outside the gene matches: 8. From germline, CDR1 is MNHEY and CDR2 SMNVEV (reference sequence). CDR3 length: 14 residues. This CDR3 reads CASRRGQTPEKLFF. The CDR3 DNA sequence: TGTGCCAGCAGGCGGGGACAGACCCCTGAAAAACTGTTTTTT.

CDR3 sequence (DNA): TGTGCCAGCAGCCCCAGGTCCAGCTCGAACACTGAAGCTTTCTTT. Its translation is CASSPRSSSNTEAFF. The chain carries TRBV7-9 and TRBJ1-1; D gene uncertain. In germline, CDR1 is SEHNR, CDR2 FQNEAQ (reference sequence). CDR3 length equals 15 residues. V gave up 5 bases and J gave up 1 base, with 14 bases separating them.

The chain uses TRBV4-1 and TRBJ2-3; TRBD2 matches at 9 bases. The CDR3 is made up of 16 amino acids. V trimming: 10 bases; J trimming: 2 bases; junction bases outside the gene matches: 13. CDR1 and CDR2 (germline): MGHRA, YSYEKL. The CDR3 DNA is TGCGCCACCTCTTTACTAAGCGGGGGGTCCACAGATACGCAGTATTTT. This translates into CATSLLSGGSTDTQYF.

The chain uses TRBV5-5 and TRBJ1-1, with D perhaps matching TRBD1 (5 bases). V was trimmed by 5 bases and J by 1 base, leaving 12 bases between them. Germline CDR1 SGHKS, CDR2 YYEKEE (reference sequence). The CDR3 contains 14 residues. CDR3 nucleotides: TGTGCCAGCAGGCGAGAGACAGAGAACACTGAAGCTTTCTTT. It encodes CASRRETENTEAFF.

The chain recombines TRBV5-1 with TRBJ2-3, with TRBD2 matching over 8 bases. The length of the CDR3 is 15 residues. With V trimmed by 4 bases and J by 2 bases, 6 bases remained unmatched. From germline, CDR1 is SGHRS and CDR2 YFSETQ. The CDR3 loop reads CASSPAGVTTDTQYF. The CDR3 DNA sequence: TGCGCCAGCAGCCCAGCGGGGGTAACCACAGATACGCAGTATTTT.

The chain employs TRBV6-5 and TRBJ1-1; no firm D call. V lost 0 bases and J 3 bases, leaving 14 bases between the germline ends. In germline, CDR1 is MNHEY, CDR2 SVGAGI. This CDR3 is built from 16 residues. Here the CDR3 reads CASSYSSVGGYTEAFF. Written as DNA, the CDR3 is TGTGCCAGCAGTTACTCGTCAGTTGGAGGGTACACTGAAGCTTTCTTT.

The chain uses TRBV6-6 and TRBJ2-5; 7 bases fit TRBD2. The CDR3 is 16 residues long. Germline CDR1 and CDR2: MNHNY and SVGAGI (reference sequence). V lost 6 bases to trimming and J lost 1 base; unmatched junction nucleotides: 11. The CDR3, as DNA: TGTGCCAGCAGCCTGGGGGGGGGAAGAGGCCAAGAGACCCAGTACTTC. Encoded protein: CASSLGGGRGQETQYF.

CDR3 sequence reads: CAWSVQAGTYEQYF. The CDR3 nucleotides are TGTGCCTGGAGTGTCCAGGCGGGAACCTACGAGCAGTACTTC. The chain is built from TRBV30 and TRBJ2-7, with D tentatively TRBD2 (6 bases). This CDR3 is 14 amino acids long. Germline V gene sequence: CDR1 GTSNPN, CDR2 SVGIG (reference sequence). The V end was cut by 0 bases, the J end by 2 bases, with 11 bases between. Full variable domain (rest looked up from reference TRBV30 and TRBJ2-7): SQTIHQWPATLVQPVGSPLSLECTVEGTSNPNLYWYRQAAGRGLQLLFYSVGIGQISSEVPQNLSASRPQDRQFILSSKKLLLSDSGFYLCAWSVQAGTYEQYFGPGTRLTVT.

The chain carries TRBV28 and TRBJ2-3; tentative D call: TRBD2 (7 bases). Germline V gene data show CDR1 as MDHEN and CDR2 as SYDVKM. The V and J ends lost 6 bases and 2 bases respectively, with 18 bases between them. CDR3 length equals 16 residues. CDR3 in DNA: TGTGCCAGCAGGCCATCGGGACGGGGGGCCACAGATACGCAGTATTTT. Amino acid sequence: CASRPSGRGATDTQYF.

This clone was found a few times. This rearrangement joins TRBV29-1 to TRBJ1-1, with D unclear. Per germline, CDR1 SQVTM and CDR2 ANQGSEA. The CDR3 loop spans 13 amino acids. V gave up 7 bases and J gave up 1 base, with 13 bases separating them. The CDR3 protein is CSALSSRNTEAFF. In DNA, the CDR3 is TGCAGCGCCCTGAGCTCGAGGAACACTGAAGCTTTCTTT.

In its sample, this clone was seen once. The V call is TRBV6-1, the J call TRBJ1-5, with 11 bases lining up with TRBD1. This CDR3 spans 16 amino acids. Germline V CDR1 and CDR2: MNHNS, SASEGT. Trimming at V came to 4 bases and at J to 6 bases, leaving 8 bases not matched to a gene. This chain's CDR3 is CASSGWTGGGSQPQHF. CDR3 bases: TGTGCCAGCAGTGGATGGACAGGGGGCGGCAGTCAGCCCCAGCATTTT.

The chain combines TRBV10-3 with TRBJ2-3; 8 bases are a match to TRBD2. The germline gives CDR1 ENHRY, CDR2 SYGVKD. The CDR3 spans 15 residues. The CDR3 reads CASYKGRGGTDTQYF. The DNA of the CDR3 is TGTGCTTCTTACAAGGGGCGGGGGGGCACAGATACGCAGTATTTT.

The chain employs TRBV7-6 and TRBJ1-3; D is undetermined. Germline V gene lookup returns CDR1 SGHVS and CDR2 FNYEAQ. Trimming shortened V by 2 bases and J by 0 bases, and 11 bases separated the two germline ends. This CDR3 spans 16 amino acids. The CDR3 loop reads CASSLFLASSGNTIYF. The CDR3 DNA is TGTGCCAGCAGCTTATTTTTGGCCTCCTCTGGAAACACCATATATTTT.

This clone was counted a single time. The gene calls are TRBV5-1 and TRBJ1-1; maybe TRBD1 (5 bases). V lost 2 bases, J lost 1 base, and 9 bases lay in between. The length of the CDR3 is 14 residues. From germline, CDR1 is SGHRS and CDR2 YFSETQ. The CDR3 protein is CASSLGGQNTEAFF. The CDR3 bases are TGCGCCAGCAGCTTAGGCGGACAGAACACTGAAGCTTTCTTT.

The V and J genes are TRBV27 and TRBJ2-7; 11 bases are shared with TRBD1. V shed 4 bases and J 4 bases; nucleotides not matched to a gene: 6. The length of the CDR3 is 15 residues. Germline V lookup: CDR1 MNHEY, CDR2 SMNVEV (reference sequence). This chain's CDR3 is CASSSAGTGGYEQYF. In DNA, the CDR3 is TGTGCCAGCAGTTCCGCCGGGACAGGGGGTTACGAGCAGTACTTC.

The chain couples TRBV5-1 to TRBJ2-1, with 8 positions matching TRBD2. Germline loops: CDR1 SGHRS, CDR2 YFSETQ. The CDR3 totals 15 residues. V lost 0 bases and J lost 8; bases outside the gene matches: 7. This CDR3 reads CASSLARGGRDEQFF. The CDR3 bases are TGCGCCAGCAGCTTGGCACGGGGGGGCAGGGATGAGCAGTTCTTC. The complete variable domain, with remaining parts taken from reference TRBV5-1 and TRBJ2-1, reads KAGVTQTPRYLIKTRGQQVTLSCSPISGHRSVSWYQQTPGQGLQFLFEYFSETQRNKGNFPGRFSGRQFSNSRSEMNVSTLELGDSALYLCASSLARGGRDEQFFGPGTRLTVL.

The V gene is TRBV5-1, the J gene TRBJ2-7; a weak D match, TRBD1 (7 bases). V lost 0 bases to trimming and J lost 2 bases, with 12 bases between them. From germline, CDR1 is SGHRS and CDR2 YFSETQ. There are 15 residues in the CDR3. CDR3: CASSLVGGQTYEQYF. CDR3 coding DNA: TGCGCCAGCAGCTTGGTGGGGGGACAGACCTACGAGCAGTACTTC.

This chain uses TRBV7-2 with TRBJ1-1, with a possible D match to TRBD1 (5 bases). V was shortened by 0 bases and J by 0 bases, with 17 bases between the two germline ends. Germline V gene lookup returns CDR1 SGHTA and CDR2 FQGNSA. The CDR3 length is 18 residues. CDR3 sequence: CASSLALFQGYMNTEAFF. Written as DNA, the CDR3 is TGTGCCAGCAGCTTAGCGCTTTTCCAGGGTTACATGAACACTGAAGCTTTCTTT.

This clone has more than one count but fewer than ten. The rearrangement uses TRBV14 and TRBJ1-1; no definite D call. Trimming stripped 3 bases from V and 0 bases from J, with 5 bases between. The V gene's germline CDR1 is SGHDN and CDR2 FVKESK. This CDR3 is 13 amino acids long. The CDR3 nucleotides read TGTGCCAGCAGCCACGGGTTGAACACTGAAGCTTTCTTT. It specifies CASSHGLNTEAFF.

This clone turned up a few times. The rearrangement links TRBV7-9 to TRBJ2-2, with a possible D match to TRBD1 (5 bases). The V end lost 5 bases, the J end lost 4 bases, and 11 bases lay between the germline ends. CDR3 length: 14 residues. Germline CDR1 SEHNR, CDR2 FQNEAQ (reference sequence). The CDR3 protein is CASSLGHTTGELFF. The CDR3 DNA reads TGTGCCAGCAGCCTCGGACATACCACCGGGGAGCTGTTTTTT.

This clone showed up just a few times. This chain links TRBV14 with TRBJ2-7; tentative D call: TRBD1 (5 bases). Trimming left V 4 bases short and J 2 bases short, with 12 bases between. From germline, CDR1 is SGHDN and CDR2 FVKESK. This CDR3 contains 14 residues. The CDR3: CASSRRGLTYEQYF. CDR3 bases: TGTGCCAGCAGCCGTAGGGGATTGACCTACGAGCAGTACTTC.

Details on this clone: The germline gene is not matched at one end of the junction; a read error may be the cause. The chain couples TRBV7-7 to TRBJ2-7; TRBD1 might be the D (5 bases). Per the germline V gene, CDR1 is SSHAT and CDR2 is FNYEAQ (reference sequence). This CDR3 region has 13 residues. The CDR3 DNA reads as TGTGCTAGCAGCTTAGACAGAACCTACGAGCAGTACTTC. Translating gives CASSLDRTYEQYF.

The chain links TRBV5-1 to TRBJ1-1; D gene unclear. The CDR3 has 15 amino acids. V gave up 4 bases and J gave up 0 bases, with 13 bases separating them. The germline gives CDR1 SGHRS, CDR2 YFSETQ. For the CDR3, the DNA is TGCGCCAGCAGCCCTCTTACAAACATGAACACTGAAGCTTTCTTT. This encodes CASSPLTNMNTEAFF. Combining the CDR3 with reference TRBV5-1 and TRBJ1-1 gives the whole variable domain KAGVTQTPRYLIKTRGQQVTLSCSPISGHRSVSWYQQTPGQGLQFLFEYFSETQRNKGNFPGRFSGRQFSNSRSEMNVSTLELGDSALYLCASSPLTNMNTEAFFGQGTRLTVV.